This T cell receptor beta chain originates from a study of blood T cell repertoires in COVID-19. Trimming left V 5 bases short and J 2 bases short, with 17 bases between. Per germline, CDR1 SGHVS and CDR2 FQNEAQ. The CDR3 is made up of 16 amino acids. Authors' analysis steps: Nucleated cell number was recorded as an estimate derived from reference gene primer amplification. Method: immunoSEQ multiplex PCR; TCRdb's copy keeps in-frame clones and lacks some. D and trimming were read from the DNA, whereas the V and J calls and clone size are those reported in that table. The sample has roughly 50,000 clones; 75% to 95% are singletons.

The receptor was isolated from a woman between 40 and 55 years old with active COVID-19. Source material: peripheral blood. The gene calls are TRBV7-8 and TRBJ2-3; D is perhaps TRBD1 (5 bases). The DNA of the CDR3 is TGTGCCAGCAGCCCAGACAGAGTCCGCTTCACAGATACGCAGTATTTT. It is translated as CASSPDRVRFTDTQYF. Complete variable domain (other parts from reference TRBV7-8 and TRBJ2-3): GAGVSQSPRYKVAKRGQDVALRCDPISGHVSLFWYQQALGQGPEFLTYFQNEAQLDKSGLPSDRFFAERPEGSVSTLKIQRTQQEDSAVYLCASSPDRVRFTDTQYFGPGTRLTVL.